This T cell receptor beta chain was sequenced for a study of human T cells and chemical hapten exposure. Study-wide context: DPC at 2% was the sensitizing agent, placed on roughly 2 cm by roughly 2 cm of upper inner arm skin.

Time point in this sample: patch test 3, about 24 weeks after DPC sensitization. As to treatment: therapeutic diphenylcyclopropenone sensitization with weekly scalp DPC. Total RNA was isolated from unfractionated whole blood. This clonotype was seen more than once but under ten times. TCRdb recomputed calls from the RACE reads with MiXCR, one row per CDR3 protein. The sample comprises more than 100,000 distinct CDR3 sequences, around 11% of which are singletons, and about 2.4% rests with the top ten. The germline V and J ends were trimmed by 5 bases and 7 bases, with 18 bases remaining between them. The CDR3 runs to 15 residues. Germline V gene data show CDR1 as SGHTA and CDR2 as FQGNSA.

V usage is TRBV7-2 and J usage is TRBJ1-5, with D tentatively TRBD1 (5 bases). The specimen comprised whole blood, sampled in connection with sensitization to the hapten diphenylcyclopropenone (DPC). The clonotype comes from a woman in her 50s with alopecia areata. Some clones in this sample may be carry-over from other donors' samples. In DNA form, the CDR3 reads TGTGCCAGCAGCACGGGACGGATGAGCGAACAGCCCCAGCATTTT. It is translated as CASSTGRMSEQPQHF.